This is a list of T cell receptor beta chains from one sample in a study of spatial heterogeneity in lung cancer. MiXCR, applied by TCRdb to the 5' RACE reads, yields one record per CDR3 protein. Among 3,200 or so distinct CDR3 sequences listed, 9.2% were seen once. The input for sequencing was lung tumor tissue, taken at surgery. These receptors originate from a male donor with early-stage non-small cell lung cancer. Each CDR3 is given with its conserved first and last residue. The D gene is left open where the match is weak. A row's size may be missing; if present it is once, few, many or a size class.

v_call	d_call	j_call	clone_size	cdr3_length	cdr3_nt	cdr3_aa
TRBV5-1	TRBD1	TRBJ1-1	-	15	TGCGCCAGCAGCTTGGCGGGACAGGGAGGCACTGAAGCTTTCTTT	CASSLAGQGGTEAFF
TRBV28	TRBD1	TRBJ1-2	few	14	TGTGCCAGCAGTTTGGGACAGGGGGCTAGGGGCTACACCTTC	CASSLGQGARGYTF
TRBV27	-	TRBJ2-5	large	13	TGTGCCAGCAGTTTAGCGGCCCAAGAGACCCAGTACTTC	CASSLAAQETQYF
TRBV6-2/TRBV6-3	-	TRBJ2-2	medium-sized	14	TGTGCCAGCAGTTACCAAGCGGCCACCGGGGAGCTGTTTTTT	CASSYQAATGELFF
TRBV6-1	-	TRBJ1-5	many	14	TGTGCCAGCAGTGACTGGGGTAGCAATCAGCCCCAGCATTTT	CASSDWGSNQPQHF
TRBV7-6	-	TRBJ2-5	-	18	TGTGCCAGCAGCTTAGGACCCCAGGGGAGCGGGACTCAAGAGACCCAGTACTTC	CASSLGPQGSGTQETQYF
TRBV7-9	-	TRBJ2-1	medium-sized	12	TGTGCCAGCAGCTACCTTTGGAATGAGCAGTTCTTC	CASSYLWNEQFF
TRBV20-1	-	TRBJ1-1	few	12	TGCAGTGCTTTGCAGCGAGCGACTGAAGCTTTCTTT	CSALQRATEAFF
TRBV18	TRBD1	TRBJ2-5	medium-sized	15	TGTGCCAGCTCACCGGAACACAGGGGCCAAGAGACCCAGTACTTC	CASSPEHRGQETQYF
TRBV4-1	TRBD2	TRBJ2-1	-	17	TGCGCCAGCAGCCCTCACGGACTAGCGGAACCCTACAATGAGCAGTTCTTC	CASSPHGLAEPYNEQFF
TRBV29-1	-	TRBJ1-2	medium-sized	15	TGCAGCGCCTATACGGGACTCCAAGCTAACTATGGCTACACCTTC	CSAYTGLQANYGYTF
TRBV30	-	TRBJ2-5	large	11	TGTGCCTGGAAGCGGGAAGAGACCCAGTACTTC	CAWKREETQYF
TRBV10-2	TRBD1	TRBJ2-7	many	15	TGCGCCAGCAGTGATAGTAGGGCAGGGGGCTACGAGCAGTACTTC	CASSDSRAGGYEQYF
TRBV5-4	-	TRBJ2-1	many	15	TGTGCCAGCAGCCCCCCCATGGTGGAGGACAATGAGCAGTTCTTC	CASSPPMVEDNEQFF
TRBV6-2/TRBV6-3	TRBD1	TRBJ1-1	few	14	TGTGCCAGCAGCAACGACAGGGGAGGAGCTGAAGCTTTCTTT	CASSNDRGGAEAFF
TRBV4-3	TRBD1	TRBJ2-5	many	14	TGCGCCAGCAGCCAATACGACAGGGACGAGACCCAGTACTTC	CASSQYDRDETQYF
TRBV6-1	-	TRBJ2-3	many	17	TGTGCCAGCAGTGAAAGCGGATTAAGCGACGGGGGAGATACGCAGTATTTT	CASSESGLSDGGDTQYF
TRBV20-1	-	TRBJ2-4	medium-sized	14	TGCAGTGCTAGAGAAACAGTCTCAGCGAACATTCAGTACTTC	CSARETVSANIQYF
TRBV7-2	-	TRBJ1-1	many	15	TGTGCCAGCAGCTCTCAAGGGGGATCGAACACTGAAGCTTTCTTT	CASSSQGGSNTEAFF
TRBV24-1	TRBD1	TRBJ1-4	medium-sized	13	TGTGCCACGCCGGGACAGGGGGATGAAAAACTGTTTTTT	CATPGQGDEKLFF
TRBV7-6	-	TRBJ2-2	-	14	TGTGCCACCCAAAGGGGGGGGAACACCGGGGAGCTGTTTTTT	CATQRGGNTGELFF
TRBV7-2	-	TRBJ2-3	few	11	TGTGCCAGCAGCTTCACAGATACGCAGTATTTT	CASSFTDTQYF
TRBV27	-	TRBJ2-7	medium-sized	14	TGTGCCAGCAAGAGCCCCCCGGACGCCTACGAGCAGTACTTC	CASKSPPDAYEQYF
TRBV3-1	-	TRBJ1-6	few	17	TGTGCCAGCAGGCAAACAGGGAGGAACTCCTATAATTCACCCCTCCACTTT	CASRQTGRNSYNSPLHF
TRBV7-2	TRBD1	TRBJ1-4	few	15	TGTGCCAGCAGCTTAGCGGGGACAGGGGTTGAAAAACTGTTTTTT	CASSLAGTGVEKLFF
TRBV20-1	-	TRBJ2-3	many	15	TGCAGTGCTAGAGATCCGGGAGCTAGCACAGATACGCAGTATTTT	CSARDPGASTDTQYF
TRBV5-6	TRBD1	TRBJ1-1	many	18	TGTGCCAGCAGCTCGGGTCCGGGACAGACTAGCCTAAACACTGAAGCTTTCTTT	CASSSGPGQTSLNTEAFF
TRBV5-6	TRBD1	TRBJ1-5	few	15	TGTGCCAGCAGCTTGGAGAGGGGGCTGGGTCAGCCCCAGCATTTT	CASSLERGLGQPQHF
TRBV5-4	-	TRBJ2-1	medium-sized	15	TGTGCCAGCAGCTTGGACCCCAACAGGATCAATGAGCAGTTCTTC	CASSLDPNRINEQFF
TRBV28	-	TRBJ1-4	few	15	TGTGCCAGCAGCTTCAGACAGACAGTCAATGAAAAACTGTTTTTT	CASSFRQTVNEKLFF
TRBV5-1	-	TRBJ2-3	few	14	TGCGCCAGCAGCGAAGAGGGGGGCACAGATACGCAGTATTTT	CASSEEGGTDTQYF
TRBV5-6	-	TRBJ1-5	medium-sized	17	TGTGCCAGCAGCGCGCGCCCATTCGGACAAAGGGTAGAGCCCCAGCATTTT	CASSARPFGQRVEPQHF
TRBV6-2/TRBV6-3	-	TRBJ2-3	medium-sized	13	TGTGCCAGCAGTTACTTCCAGGGAAATACGCAGTATTTT	CASSYFQGNTQYF
TRBV19	TRBD1	TRBJ2-1	many	15	TGTGCCAGTAGTATAGTAGGGACAGGGGGTCATGAGCAGTTCTTC	CASSIVGTGGHEQFF
TRBV20-1	TRBD2	TRBJ2-1	many	14	TGCAGTGCCCTAGGGCGGGGGGGCAACAATGAGCAGTTCTTC	CSALGRGGNNEQFF
TRBV5-1	-	TRBJ2-1	medium-sized	17	TGCGCCAGCAGCTTGGGTTCGGTGGGGCGAGCTGGCGATGAGCAGTTCTTC	CASSLGSVGRAGDEQFF
TRBV9	-	TRBJ2-2	medium-sized	15	TGTGCCAGCAGCGTCCTCAGGGACACCACCGGGGAGCTGTTTTTT	CASSVLRDTTGELFF
TRBV20-1	TRBD2	TRBJ2-2	many	14	TGCAGTGCATCAACTAGCGAAGGCACCGGGGAGCTGTTTTTT	CSASTSEGTGELFF
TRBV12-5	-	TRBJ1-2	many	14	TGTGCTAGTGGTTTCGGGGGCGCAGGCTATGGCTACACCTTC	CASGFGGAGYGYTF
TRBV6-6	-	TRBJ2-3	medium-sized	16	TGTGCCAGCAGTTACTGGAGCGGGACAGTGGTAGATACGCAGTATTTT	CASSYWSGTVVDTQYF
TRBV7-9	-	TRBJ2-1	medium-sized	14	TGTGCCAGCAGCCCAGCGGGTATCGACAATGAGCAGTTCTTC	CASSPAGIDNEQFF
TRBV7-9	TRBD1	TRBJ1-2	medium-sized	16	TGTGCCAGCAGCCGGGGCGGGGCAGGGGGAAACTATGGCTACACCTTC	CASSRGGAGGNYGYTF
TRBV20-1	-	TRBJ1-1	medium-sized	15	TGCAGTGCTAGACCGGGGGGGGCAGGCAACACTGAAGCTTTCTTT	CSARPGGAGNTEAFF
TRBV29-1	TRBD2	TRBJ2-5	-	13	TGCAGCGTTGAAGAGACTAGCGTGGAGACCCAGTACTTC	CSVEETSVETQYF
TRBV7-9	TRBD1	TRBJ1-4	medium-sized	15	TGTGCCAGCAGCCGCGGACAGGGTGCTAATGAAAAACTGTTTTTT	CASSRGQGANEKLFF
TRBV6-2/TRBV6-3	-	TRBJ1-1	medium-sized	13	TGTGCCAGCAGTTACACCCACTCGACTGAAGCTTTCTTT	CASSYTHSTEAFF
TRBV28	-	TRBJ1-2	many	14	TGTGCCAGCAGGTCGGGGGGAGCTAACTATGGCTACACCTTC	CASRSGGANYGYTF
TRBV10-3	-	TRBJ1-1	-	13	TGTGCCATCAGAGGGATGTCGGACACTGAAGCTTTCTTT	CAIRGMSDTEAFF
TRBV7-2	TRBD1	TRBJ2-7	medium-sized	15	TGTGCCAGCAGCTTCCGGACAGGGCTCCTTGGAGAGCAGTACTTC	CASSFRTGLLGEQYF
TRBV6-6	-	TRBJ2-1	medium-sized	14	TGTGCCAGCAGTTACTCTGGCCCCGGCGATGAGCAGTTCTTC	CASSYSGPGDEQFF
TRBV6-5	-	TRBJ1-1	medium-sized	13	TGTGCCAGCAGTTCCAGGGAGAACACTGAAGCTTTCTTT	CASSSRENTEAFF
TRBV28	-	TRBJ2-2	medium-sized	13	TGTGCCAGCAGTTTGTCGAACACCGGGGAGCTGTTTTTT	CASSLSNTGELFF
TRBV5-1	-	TRBJ2-1	medium-sized	16	TGCGCCAGCAGCCTGATGACAGTAGTCTCCTACAATGAGCAGTTCTTC	CASSLMTVVSYNEQFF
TRBV10-2	TRBD1	TRBJ1-6	medium-sized	14	TGCGCCAGCAGTGGAGGGGACAGAAATTCACCCCTCCACTTT	CASSGGDRNSPLHF
TRBV4-3	TRBD2	TRBJ2-7	-	16	TGCGCCAGCAGCCAAGATCCGCTAGCGGGGGTCTACGAGCAGTACTTC	CASSQDPLAGVYEQYF
TRBV20-1	-	TRBJ2-1	many	15	TGCAGTGCAAGGGGACTTACGAGCTCCTACAATGAGCAGTTCTTC	CSARGLTSSYNEQFF
TRBV28	-	TRBJ1-1	many	12	TGTGCCAGCAGTTTGGTTATGAGGGAGGCTTTCTTT	CASSLVMREAFF
TRBV7-6	-	TRBJ1-1	-	15	TGTGCCAGCAGCTTAAACGAGGCTATGAACACTGAAGCTTTCTTT	CASSLNEAMNTEAFF
TRBV5-4	TRBD1	TRBJ2-3	many	14	TGTGCCAGCAGCTTGAGAGGGGGCCAAGATACGCAGTATTTT	CASSLRGGQDTQYF
TRBV30	-	TRBJ1-3	large	14	TGTGCCTGGATCGGTGCCAGGGGATGGAACACCATATATTTT	CAWIGARGWNTIYF